This record covers a single T cell receptor (beta chain). TCRdb's table, derived via immunoSEQ multiplex PCR, lists solely in-frame clones and lacks some. The sample lists 50,000 or so clones; 92% were seen once. This entry belongs to a study of technical replicates of blood from several donors. V shed 5 bases, J shed 4 bases, and the junction held 5 bases outside the gene matches. The germline V gene has CDR1 SGHTA and CDR2 FQGNSA. The CDR3 covers 14 residues. This sequence joins TRBV7-2 and TRBJ2-3; the match to TRBD2 covers 8 bases. The sequence derives from a human donor in good health. Some clones in this sample may be carry-over from other donors' samples. Sample: PBMCs. CDR3 sequence (DNA): TGTGCCAGCAGCATCGGGGGGGGCCCAGATACGCAGTATTTT. This gives the protein CASSIGGGPDTQYF.